This TCR beta chain was profiled in a study of T cells in women clearing cervical HPV infection. Whole-study context: With HLA typing for only a few women, HLA confounding remains possible.

The CDR3 runs 14 residues. The V gene's germline CDR1 is SQVTM and CDR2 ANQGSEA. The junction had 10 bases not matched to a gene; V was cut back by 7 bases and J by 6 bases. HPV was found by MY09/MY11 PCR and dot-blot genotyping. About this clone itself: The CDR3 end falls 3 residues outside the read, so it is completed with the germline J gene.

Assay used: immunoSEQ multiplex PCR; TCRdb lists only in-frame clones, some missing. The sample has 25,000 or so clones. The clonotype comes from a woman between 18 and 70 years old with a cervical HPV16 infection that either progressed to CIN3+ or cleared (not recorded which). The V gene is TRBV29-1, the J gene TRBJ2-1; TRBD1 aligns across 9 bases. The sequenced material came from blood buffy coat. The CDR3 sequence is CSAGRGTGSNEQFF. CDR3 bases read: TGCAGCGCCGGCCGGGGGACAGGGAGCAATGAG.